This paragraph covers one TCR beta chain sequence. The antigen remains unidentified. The sample is drawn from a study of T cell responses to AZD1222 COVID-19 vaccine. The study's findings and limits: Donors in the cohort were predominantly white British and more often female, and clonal diversity was possibly underestimated. Repertoires were collected only later (after the peak T cell response had occurred).

Whether given at about 4 or about 12 weeks, second doses were pooled. This CDR3 is built from 14 residues. V lost 4 bases to trimming and J lost 4 bases, with 14 bases between them. CDR1 is SEHNR and CDR2 is FQNEAQ in the germline V gene (reference sequence). Generated by immunoSEQ multiplex PCR, the TCRdb table keeps only in-frame clones and is missing some. The repertoire includes about 150,000 clones, about 90% of them detected once, and approximately 4% sits in the top ten. The origin of this receptor is an adult who received the AZD1222 COVID-19 vaccine. The genes are TRBV7-9 and TRBJ2-7, with a possible D match to TRBD1 (6 bases). The material was peripheral blood, obtained 28 days after the second AZD1222 dose. The CDR3, as DNA: TGTGCCAGCAGCTCGCCGGGACAAGGATACGAGCAGTACTTC. Amino acids: CASSSPGQGYEQYF.